The 6 T cell receptor beta chains below all came from one sample that was sequenced in a study of beta chain features in type 1 diabetes. cDNA synthesis used the whole RNA isolate, giving expressed TCRB sequences. Repertoires were generated with immunoSEQ multiplex PCR, while TCRdb's copy carries only in-frame clones and drops some. The repertoire includes 350,000 to 400,000 clones, approximately 15% of them detected once, and around 0.02% sits in the top ten. The sample taken for sequencing was naive CD4+ T cells from blood. The origin of the receptors is a woman aged 18-29 years in good health.

The chain couples TRBV29-1 to TRBJ2-7; 13 bases align to TRBD2. V was clipped by 7 bases and J by 0 bases; unmatched bases: 9. The CDR3 loop spans 16 amino acids. From germline, CDR1 is SQVTM and CDR2 ANQGSEA. The CDR3 region is CSAGLAGPIGSYEQYF. The CDR3 DNA sequence: TGCAGCGCGGGACTAGCGGGGCCAATCGGCTCCTACGAGCAGTACTTC.

This chain joins TRBV9 and TRBJ2-1, with 8 bases lining up with TRBD2. Germline V gene data show CDR1 as SGDLS and CDR2 as YYNGEE. The CDR3 runs to 16 residues. The junction had 6 bases not matched to a gene; V was cut back by 0 bases and J by 4 bases. The CDR3 nucleotides are TGTGCCAGCAGCGTAGACCCTGCGGGAGGATACAATGAGCAGTTCTTC. Translated: CASSVDPAGGYNEQFF.

This clone was counted a few times. The chain carries TRBV25-1 and TRBJ2-7, with 8 bases fitting TRBD1. V was clipped by 4 bases and J by 4 bases; unmatched bases: 9. Germline V gene sequence: CDR1 MGHDK, CDR2 SYGVNS. The CDR3 totals 15 residues. The CDR3 DNA reads TGTGCCAGCAGTGCCGCCGGGACAGGCTCTTACGAGCAGTACTTC. This translates into CASSAAGTGSYEQYF.

This chain uses TRBV7-2 with TRBJ2-1; D is possibly TRBD2 (5 bases). Trimming shortened V by 3 bases and J by 4 bases, and 13 bases separated the two germline ends. Germline V CDR1 and CDR2: SGHTA, FQGNSA. The CDR3 sequence is 15 residues long. Here the CDR3 DNA reads TGTGCCAGCAGCTTCGGTGGGAGTGGTTACAATGAGCAGTTCTTC. It yields the protein CASSFGGSGYNEQFF. The full variable domain, its missing parts supplied by reference TRBV7-2 and TRBJ2-1, is GAGVSQSPSNKVTEKGKDVELRCDPISGHTALYWYRQSLGQGLEFLIYFQGNSAPDKSGLPSDRFSAERTGGSVSTLTIQRTQQEDSAVYLCASSFGGSGYNEQFFGPGTRLTVL.

This clone was observed a handful of times. This chain connects TRBV25-1 to TRBJ2-3; 7 nucleotides match TRBD1. Germline CDR1 and CDR2: MGHDK and SYGVNS. After removal of 3 bases from V and 1 base from J, the junction contained 4 bases not matched to a gene. The CDR3 is made up of 15 amino acids. In DNA form, the CDR3 reads TGTGCCAGCAGTGACCACAGGGGCGGCACAGATACGCAGTATTTT. Protein: CASSDHRGGTDTQYF.

This chain joins TRBV29-1 and TRBJ2-1; 12 bases agree with TRBD2. The junction had 2 bases not matched to a gene; V was cut back by 0 bases and J by 5 bases. The CDR3 is 15 amino acids. The germline V gene encodes CDR1 SQVTM and CDR2 ANQGSEA. CDR3 in DNA: TGCAGCGTTGAAGAGCTAGCGGGAGGGCACAATGAGCAGTTCTTC. As protein: CSVEELAGGHNEQFF.